The 27 T cell receptor beta chains in this list originate from one sample, sequenced in a study of radiation and T cells in renal cell carcinoma. Time point in this sample: baseline pretreatment blood. Regarding treatment: 15 Gy SBRT to primary tumor, nephrectomy 4 weeks later. Here immunoSEQ multiplex PCR was the method, and the copy in TCRdb shows in-frame clones only, minus some. The sample yields 90,000 to 100,000 clones, 86% seen once. The sequenced sample was blood, obtained from a patient whose treatment included radiotherapy and nephrectomy. The receptors stem from a man in his fifties or sixties with renal cell carcinoma.

A few counts support this clone. This chain links TRBV27 with TRBJ1-3; 7 bases are a match to TRBD1. V lost 6 bases and J lost 5; bases outside the gene matches: 7. This CDR3 has 14 amino acids. Germline values: CDR1 MNHEY, CDR2 SMNVEV (reference sequence). This CDR3 is CASRSDRARNTIYF. The CDR3 bases are TGTGCCAGCAGATCAGACAGGGCCCGAAACACCATATATTTT.

The chain combines TRBV5-1 with TRBJ2-3; TRBD2 aligns across 7 bases. The germline gives CDR1 SGHRS, CDR2 YFSETQ. This CDR3 region has 16 residues. J gave up 6 bases and V 0 bases, and 10 bases lay outside the gene matches. In nucleotides, the CDR3 is TGCGCCAGCAGCTTGGAAGGTAGCGTGGGAGGGGATACGCAGTATTTT. Translation: CASSLEGSVGGDTQYF.

J is TRBJ2-3 and V is TRBV19; TRBD2 might be the D (6 bases). Germline assignment: CDR1 LNHDA and CDR2 SQIVND (reference sequence). V was shortened by 6 bases and J by 0 bases, with 13 bases between the two germline ends. The CDR3 length is 15 residues. The CDR3 spells CASSLSGPSTDTQYF. CDR3 nucleotide sequence: TGTGCCAGTAGCCTTAGCGGACCGAGCACAGATACGCAGTATTTT.

This sequence joins TRBV2 and TRBJ2-5; 15 bases match TRBD2. In germline, CDR1 is SNHLY, CDR2 FYNNEI. The ends lost 6 bases at V and 1 base at J; junction bases unmatched: 12. The CDR3 covers 19 residues. The CDR3 sequence: CASRTIGLAGGPLQETQYF. CDR3 nucleotides: TGTGCCAGCAGGACTATCGGACTAGCGGGAGGGCCGCTCCAAGAGACCCAGTACTTC.

This chain links TRBV6-1 with TRBJ2-3, with no clear D. This CDR3 is built from 11 residues. CDR1 MNHNS and CDR2 SASEGT come from the germline V gene. V lost 6 bases to trimming and J lost 5 bases, with 6 bases between them. CDR3 sequence reads: CASSSRDTQYF. Here the CDR3 DNA reads TGTGCCAGCAGCTCACGAGATACGCAGTATTTT.

The chain carries TRBV5-1 and TRBJ2-1; TRBD2 agrees at 13 bases. The trim removed 4 bases at V and 8 bases at J, leaving 9 bases unmatched. Per the germline V gene, CDR1 is SGHRS and CDR2 is YFSETQ. The length of the CDR3 is 16 residues. This chain's CDR3 is CASSPRLAGGYHEQFF. The CDR3 nucleotides are TGCGCCAGCAGCCCCAGACTAGCGGGAGGCTATCATGAGCAGTTCTTC.

In its sample, this clone was seen a few times. The chain employs TRBV7-9 and TRBJ2-1, with D maybe TRBD2 (6 bases). The ends were cut back, 9 bases at V and 2 bases at J, with 14 bases in the middle. CDR1 and CDR2 from the germline V gene are SEHNR and FQNEAQ (reference sequence). The CDR3 is 14 residues long. The CDR3 DNA reads TGTGCCAGTCACAGCGGAGGGGCCTACAATGAGCAGTTCTTC. Translation: CASHSGGAYNEQFF.

Notes on this clone: The junction and the germline gene differ at one end; a read error may be behind it. The gene calls are TRBV18 and TRBJ2-1; TRBD1 aligns across 9 bases. CDR1 and CDR2 (germline): KGHSH, LQKENI. This CDR3 region has 14 residues. DNA for the CDR3: TGTGCCAGTTCACCGGACAGGGGCTACAATGAGCAGTTCTTC. Amino acid sequence: CASSPDRGYNEQFF.

The chain combines TRBV4-3 with TRBJ1-5; D is perhaps TRBD1 (6 bases). Trimming removed 0 bases from V and 2 bases from J, with 14 bases in between. Germline assignment: CDR1 LGHNA and CDR2 YSLEER. There are 17 residues in the CDR3. CDR3 sequence (DNA): TGCGCCAGCAGCCAAGATGCAGGGGCTGTTGGCAATCAGCCCCAGCATTTT. It codes for CASSQDAGAVGNQPQHF.

Only one count was recorded for this clone. The chain couples TRBV18 to TRBJ2-3; 9 bases map to TRBD2. V shed 8 bases, J shed 2 bases, and the junction held 5 bases outside the gene matches. Germline CDR1 reads KGHSH; CDR2 reads LQKENI. The CDR3 covers 14 residues. This chain's CDR3 is CASALAGNTDTQYF. The CDR3 DNA sequence: TGTGCCAGCGCTCTAGCGGGGAACACAGATACGCAGTATTTT.

The V and J genes are TRBV7-2 and TRBJ2-5; 9 nucleotides match TRBD2. The V gene's germline CDR1 is SGHTA and CDR2 FQGNSA. CDR3 size: 15 residues. V was clipped by 0 bases and J by 4 bases; unmatched bases: 3. CDR3 in amino acids: CASSLASGSRETQYF. The CDR3 DNA reads as TGTGCCAGCAGCTTAGCTAGCGGGAGTCGAGAGACCCAGTACTTC. Looking up the rest from reference TRBV7-2 and TRBJ2-5 gives the full variable domain: GAGVSQSPSNKVTEKGKDVELRCDPISGHTALYWYRQSLGQGLEFLIYFQGNSAPDKSGLPSDRFSAERTGGSVSTLTIQRTQQEDSAVYLCASSLASGSRETQYFGPGTRLLVL.

This sequence joins TRBV18 and TRBJ2-1; 11 positions match TRBD2. The CDR3 contains 15 residues. Germline-derived CDR1 and CDR2 are KGHSH and LQKENI. The V gene end was trimmed by 5 bases and the J gene end by 7 bases; junction bases not matched to a gene: 7. The DNA of the CDR3 is TGTGCCAGCTCATTAAGACTAGCGGGATTTAATGAGCAGTTCTTC. Translating gives CASSLRLAGFNEQFF. The variable domain in full, with the rest retrieved from reference TRBV18 and TRBJ2-1, is NAGVMQNPRHLVRRRGQEARLRCSPMKGHSHVYWYRQLPEEGLKFMVYLQKENIIDESGMPKERFSAEFPKEGPSILRIQQVVRGDSAAYFCASSLRLAGFNEQFFGPGTRLTVL.

J is TRBJ1-2 and V is TRBV29-1, with D unclear. Trimming left V 3 bases short and J 4 bases short, with 12 bases between. Per the germline V gene, CDR1 is SQVTM and CDR2 is ANQGSEA. The CDR3 extends over 13 amino acids. The CDR3 DNA reads as TGCAGCGTTGACGGGGATTTATCCTATGGCTACACCTTC. Translation gives CSVDGDLSYGYTF.

The CDR3 protein is CAWSTLPTGRVGELFF. In DNA form, the CDR3 reads TGTGCCTGGAGTACACTCCCCACCGGTAGGGTCGGGGAGCTGTTTTTT. The rearrangement joins TRBV30 to TRBJ2-2, with D unresolved. CDR3 length: 16 amino acids. CDR1 and CDR2 from the germline V gene are GTSNPN and SVGIG (reference sequence). Trimming shortened V by 2 bases and J by 7 bases, and 20 bases separated the two germline ends. Full variable domain (remainder filled in from reference TRBV30 and TRBJ2-2): SQTIHQWPATLVQPVGSPLSLECTVEGTSNPNLYWYRQAAGRGLQLLFYSVGIGQISSEVPQNLSASRPQDRQFILSSKKLLLSDSGFYLCAWSTLPTGRVGELFFGEGSRLTVL.

In this sample, this clone turned up once. Just one base apart from a much larger clone, this may be a read error. This sequence joins TRBV7-2 and TRBJ2-5; 10 bases agree with TRBD2. V dropped 3 bases and J dropped 1; count of bases not matched to a gene: 2. The CDR3 consists of 15 residues. CDR1 and CDR2 (germline): SGHTA, FQGNSA. This chain's CDR3 is CASSFSSGSQETQYF. The CDR3 nucleotides are TGTGCCAGCAGCTTTTCTAGCGGGAGCCAAGAGACCCAGTACTTC.

The rearrangement uses TRBV2 and TRBJ1-5, with D possibly TRBD1 on 5 matching bases. The CDR3 consists of 15 residues. V was pared by 6 bases and J by 0 bases, with 12 bases between. CDR1 is SNHLY and CDR2 is FYNNEI in the germline V gene. CDR3: CASSPRQSSNQPQHF. CDR3 DNA: TGTGCCAGCAGCCCCAGACAGTCTAGCAATCAGCCCCAGCATTTT.

The CDR3 DNA reads as TGTGCCAGCAGCTTGATGGGCACCTCAGGCTACGAGCAGTACTTC. It specifies CASSLMGTSGYEQYF. This chain uses TRBV11-2 with TRBJ2-7; no clear D gene. Germline CDR1 reads SGHAT; CDR2 reads FQNNGV. Trimming left V 3 bases short and J 3 bases short, with 15 bases between. This CDR3 comprises 15 residues.

The chain uses TRBV6-5 and TRBJ2-2; weak D call: TRBD1 (7 bases). This CDR3 spans 15 amino acids. In germline, CDR1 is MNHEY, CDR2 SVGAGI. V was clipped by 10 bases and J by 4 bases, with 19 bases between them. The chain's CDR3 is CATFQGGQSTGELFF. CDR3 in DNA: TGTGCCACCTTCCAGGGGGGACAGAGCACCGGGGAGCTGTTTTTT.

The count of this clone is one. The V and J genes are TRBV11-3 and TRBJ2-1; D gene ambiguous. This CDR3 is 13 amino acids long. CDR1 SGHNT and CDR2 YENEEA come from the germline V gene. The V and J ends lost 3 bases and 7 bases respectively, with 10 bases between them. The CDR3 is CASSFGGVNEQFF. Written as DNA, the CDR3 is TGTGCCAGCAGCTTCGGTGGGGTTAATGAGCAGTTCTTC.

This clone occurred once. This chain connects TRBV6-1 to TRBJ2-2, with TRBD2 matching 11 bases. Germline lookup yields CDR1 MNHNS and CDR2 SASEGT. V was pared by 4 bases and J by 1 base, with 14 bases of the junction left unmatched. CDR3 size: 20 residues. The CDR3 sequence: CASSAPDGTSGSWNTGELFF. Here the CDR3 DNA reads TGTGCCAGCAGTGCTCCGGACGGGACTAGCGGATCCTGGAACACCGGGGAGCTGTTTTTT.

The chain has TRBV4-2 and TRBJ2-2, with D perhaps matching TRBD1 (6 bases). Germline CDR1 and CDR2: LGHNA and YNFKEQ. Deletions cut 0 bases from V and 6 bases from J, with 11 bases between. This CDR3 is built from 15 residues. CDR3 DNA sequence: TGTGCCAGCAGCCAAGATGTTAAGGGGGCCGGGGAGCTGTTTTTT. Translating it yields CASSQDVKGAGELFF.

The chain links TRBV4-1 to TRBJ2-1; D unclear. V lost 4 bases and J lost 10, with 17 bases in between. Germline V gene lookup returns CDR1 MGHRA and CDR2 YSYEKL. The CDR3 length is 14 residues. The CDR3 is CASSPPGLPSEQFF. As DNA, the CDR3 is TGCGCCAGCAGCCCCCCTGGTCTCCCGAGCGAGCAGTTCTTC.

The V call is TRBV5-1, the J call TRBJ1-1; D might be TRBD1 (6 bases). Germline V CDR1 and CDR2: SGHRS, YFSETQ. The CDR3 length is 14 residues. V was trimmed by 6 bases and J by 5 bases, leaving 17 bases between them. CDR3 residues: CASTPGGAGTEAFF. The CDR3 DNA sequence: TGCGCCAGCACCCCGGGGGGGGCAGGGACTGAAGCTTTCTTT.

About this clone: Within the sample, other DNA sequences also encode this same CDR3. This chain links TRBV4-2 with TRBJ1-3; no firm D call. V lost 3 bases to trimming and J lost 2 bases, with 14 bases between them. This CDR3 region has 16 residues. Germline V gene sequence: CDR1 LGHNA, CDR2 YNFKEQ. CDR3 region: CASSQPETRPGNTIYF. The CDR3 coding sequence is TGTGCCAGCAGCCAGCCCGAGACGCGGCCTGGAAACACCATATATTTT.

CDR3 DNA: TGTGCCAGCAGTGGGGGGACTAGCTCCGATGAGCAGTTCTTC. Residues: CASSGGTSSDEQFF. The V call is TRBV6-4, the J call TRBJ2-1; 9 bases agree with TRBD2. Germline loops: CDR1 MRHNA, CDR2 SNTAGT. Germline trimming cut 4 bases from V and 8 bases from J; bases unmatched to any gene: 6. The CDR3 is made up of 14 amino acids.

A few counts support this clone. This chain connects TRBV28 to TRBJ2-7; TRBD1 aligns across 7 bases. Losses at the gene ends were 2 bases for V and 4 bases for J; bases not matched to a gene: 8. The germline V gene encodes CDR1 MDHEN and CDR2 SYDVKM. The CDR3 sequence is 15 residues long. CDR3 region: CASSLGRGITYEQYF. The CDR3 nucleotides are TGTGCCAGCAGTTTAGGCAGGGGGATCACTTACGAGCAGTACTTC.

The chain joins TRBV19 to TRBJ2-7, with D maybe TRBD2 (5 bases). The CDR3 runs 13 residues. Deletions cut 4 bases from V and 2 bases from J, with 9 bases between. Per germline, CDR1 LNHDA and CDR2 SQIVND (reference sequence). CDR3 protein: CASSTGYPYEQYF. CDR3 nucleotide sequence: TGTGCCAGTAGTACGGGGTACCCCTACGAGCAGTACTTC.